This TCR beta chain derives from a study of T cell repertoires in cytomegalovirus infection. Study context: As its CMV epitopes, the study selected recently identified HLA-C-restricted and well-studied HLA-B-restricted targets.

At least ten counts were recorded for this clonotype. Its antigen is still unknown. J lost 14 bases, V lost 8 bases, and 13 bases had no gene match. The CDR3 sequence is 14 residues long. The germline V gene has CDR1 WSHSY and CDR2 SAAADI. Study-wide results and limits: There were carriers of CMV plus the relevant HLA, and cumulative public TCR beta family frequency identified them.

TCRdb redid the calling of the reads with MiXCR, one entry per CDR3 protein. The sample lists approximately 110,000 distinct CDR3 sequences; about 30% were seen once. This TCR derives from a human donor in good health (CMV status not recorded). Some clones in this sample may be carry-over from other donors' samples. Material: CD8+ T cells from cultured PBMCs, obtained from culture after CMV antigen stimulation. The chain couples TRBV10-2 to TRBJ2-3; 13 bases align to TRBD2. Written as DNA, the CDR3 is TGCGCCAGCTACTCCGGGACTAGCGGGACCTGGGGGTATTTT. This codes for CASYSGTSGTWGYF.